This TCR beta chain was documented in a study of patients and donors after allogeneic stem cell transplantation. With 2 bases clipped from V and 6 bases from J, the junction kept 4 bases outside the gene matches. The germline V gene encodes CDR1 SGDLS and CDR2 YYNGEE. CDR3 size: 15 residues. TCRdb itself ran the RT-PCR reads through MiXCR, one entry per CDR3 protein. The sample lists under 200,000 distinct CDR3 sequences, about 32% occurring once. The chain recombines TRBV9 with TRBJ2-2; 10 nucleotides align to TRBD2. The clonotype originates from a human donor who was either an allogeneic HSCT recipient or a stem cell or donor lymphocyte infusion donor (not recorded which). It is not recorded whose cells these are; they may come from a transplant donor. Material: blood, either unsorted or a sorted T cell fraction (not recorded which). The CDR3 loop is CASSVSGRAAGELFF. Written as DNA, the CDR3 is TGTGCCAGCAGCGTGAGCGGGAGGGCCGCCGGGGAGCTGTTTTTT.